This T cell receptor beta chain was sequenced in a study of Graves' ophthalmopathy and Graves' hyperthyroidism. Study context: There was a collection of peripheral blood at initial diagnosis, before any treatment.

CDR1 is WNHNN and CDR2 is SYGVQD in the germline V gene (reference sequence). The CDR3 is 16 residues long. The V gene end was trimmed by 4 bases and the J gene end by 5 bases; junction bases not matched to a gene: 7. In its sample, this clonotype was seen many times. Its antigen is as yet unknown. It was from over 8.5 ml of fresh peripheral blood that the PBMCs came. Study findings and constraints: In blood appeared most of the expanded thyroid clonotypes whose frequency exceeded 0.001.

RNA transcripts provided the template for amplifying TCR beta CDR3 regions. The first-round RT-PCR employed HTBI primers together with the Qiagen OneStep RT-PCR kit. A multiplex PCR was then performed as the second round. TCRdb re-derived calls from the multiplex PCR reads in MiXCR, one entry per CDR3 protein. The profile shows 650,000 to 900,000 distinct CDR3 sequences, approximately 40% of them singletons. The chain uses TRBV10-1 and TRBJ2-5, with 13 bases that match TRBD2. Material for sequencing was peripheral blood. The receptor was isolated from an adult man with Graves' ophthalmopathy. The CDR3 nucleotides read TGCGCCAGCAGTGGACTAGCGGGGGGCGATGAGGAGACCCAGTACTTC. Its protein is CASSGLAGGDEETQYF.